These 2 T cell receptor beta chains were sequenced from one sample in a study of response to subunit inactivated influenza vaccine. TCRdb re-called the RT-PCR reads through MiXCR, storing one row per CDR3 protein. The sample carries 540,000 or so distinct CDR3 sequences, 10% to 15% recorded once. The sequenced sample was PBMCs from blood, obtained 40 to 50 days after vaccination. These receptors originate from a man aged 50-59 years who received an inactivated influenza vaccine.

With respect to this clonotype: No conserved phenylalanine or tryptophan ends this CDR3, so it is likely a read error. The CDR3 loop is CAISTSGQGGYEQYL. For the CDR3, the DNA is TGTGCCATCAGTACATCCGGACAGGGGGGGTACGAGCAGTACCTC. This chain uses TRBV10-3 with TRBJ2-7; 10 positions agree with TRBD1. The length of the CDR3 is 15 residues. V shed 5 bases, J shed 4 bases, and the junction held 8 bases outside the gene matches. Germline CDR1 ENHRY, CDR2 SYGVKD.

V is TRBV6-1 and J is TRBJ1-3; D is ambiguous. CDR1 is MNHNS and CDR2 is SASEGT in the germline V gene. The CDR3 contains 13 residues. The CDR3 protein is CATHELSGNTIYF. The CDR3 region has the DNA TGTGCGACCCACGAGCTTTCTGGAAACACCATATATTTT.